This T cell receptor beta chain derives from a study of T cells after yellow fever vaccination. The germline CDR1 and CDR2 sequences are SGHRS and YFSETQ. The CDR3 totals 14 residues. This clonotype appeared once. This clone may be a read error of a much larger clone one base away. TCRdb re-called the 5' RACE reads with MiXCR, one entry per CDR3 protein. This table has approximately 300,000 distinct CDR3 sequences, 8.7% appearing once. The chain has TRBV5-1 and TRBJ1-1, with a weak D call TRBD1 (5 bases). The TCR comes from a man between 18 and 29 years old who received the YFV17D yellow fever vaccine. The specimen was PBMCs, collected on the day of the first yellow fever vaccination. This chain's CDR3 is CASSFWGDRTEALF. The CDR3 DNA is TGCGCCAGCAGCTTTTGGGGCGACCGGACTGAAGCTCTCTTT.